A single sample is the source of the 25 T cell receptor beta chains below, sequenced in a study of graft-versus-host responses after intestinal transplantation. No antigens are known for them. Assay used: immunoSEQ multiplex PCR; TCRdb lists only in-frame clones, some missing. The sample holds some 70,000 clones, 87% seen once. Sample: unstimulated CD8+ T cells sorted from spleen or lymph node cells, taken before transplant. Receptor source: a human donor who was the organ donor for an intestinal transplant.

V usage is TRBV2 and J usage is TRBJ2-3; 11 nucleotides align to TRBD2. The CDR3 is 19 residues long. Germline V gene data show CDR1 as SNHLY and CDR2 as FYNNEI. The V gene end was trimmed by 4 bases and the J gene end by 0 bases; junction bases not matched to a gene: 12. The CDR3 region has the DNA TGTGCCAGCAGTGCAGTACTAGCGGGGGTCGTGAAAAGCACAGATACGCAGTATTTT. It codes for CASSAVLAGVVKSTDTQYF.

The chain joins TRBV5-1 to TRBJ1-2; D remains unclear. The CDR3 loop spans 15 amino acids. Germline-derived CDR1 and CDR2 are SGHRS and YFSETQ. Deletions cut 1 base from V and 4 bases from J, with 14 bases between. The CDR3 nucleotides read TGCGCCAGCAGCTTGTTTGGGTTGGATTTCTATGGCTACACCTTC. Amino acids: CASSLFGLDFYGYTF.

The V and J genes are TRBV9 and TRBJ2-7; D gene unclear. The length of the CDR3 is 15 residues. V lost 0 bases and J 1 base, leaving 11 bases between the germline ends. CDR1 and CDR2 from the germline V gene are SGDLS and YYNGEE. The CDR3 region is CASSVGGVGSYEQYF. The CDR3 DNA reads as TGTGCCAGCAGCGTAGGCGGCGTGGGATCCTACGAGCAGTACTTC.

The chain employs TRBV6-1 and TRBJ2-3, with TRBD2 identical over 8 bases. CDR1 MNHNS and CDR2 SASEGT come from the germline V gene. CDR3 length equals 14 residues. V dropped 3 bases and J dropped 4; count of bases not matched to a gene: 3. The CDR3 is CASSDPGGADTQYF. CDR3 bases: TGTGCCAGCAGTGACCCGGGGGGGGCAGATACGCAGTATTTT.

The sample holds a few counts of this clone. The chain recombines TRBV11-1 with TRBJ2-7, with a possible D match to TRBD2 (6 bases). Germline lookup yields CDR1 SGHAT and CDR2 FQDESV (reference sequence). Trimming removed 1 base from V and 0 bases from J, with 10 bases in between. The CDR3 totals 15 residues. In nucleotides, the CDR3 is TGTGCCAGCAGCTTAGGAGGAGGGATCTCCTACGAGCAGTACTTC. Translation: CASSLGGGISYEQYF. Full variable domain (missing parts from reference TRBV11-1 and TRBJ2-7): EAEVAQSPRYKITEKSQAVAFWCDPISGHATLYWYRQILGQGPELLVQFQDESVVDDSQLPKDRFSAERLKGVDSTLKIQPAELGDSAMYLCASSLGGGISYEQYFGPGTRLTVT.

V is TRBV19 and J is TRBJ2-7; no clear D gene. The germline V gene encodes CDR1 LNHDA and CDR2 SQIVND (reference sequence). Between the trimmed V and J ends, which lost 3 bases and 2 bases, there was a span of 8 bases. This CDR3 is built from 13 residues. In DNA form, the CDR3 reads TGTGCCAGTAGTATGGGGTTAACCTACGAGCAGTACTTC. The encoded protein is CASSMGLTYEQYF. Combining the CDR3 with reference TRBV19 and TRBJ2-7 gives the whole variable domain DGGITQSPKYLFRKEGQNVTLSCEQNLNHDAMYWYRQDPGQGLRLIYYSQIVNDFQKGDIAEGYSVSREKKESFPLTVTSAQKNPTAFYLCASSMGLTYEQYFGPGTRLTVT.

About this clone: Other DNA sequences in this specimen translate into the identical CDR3. CDR3 region: CASSLGPNTGELFF. The CDR3, as DNA: TGTGCCAGCAGCTTAGGACCGAACACCGGGGAGCTGTTTTTT. This chain uses TRBV11-2 with TRBJ2-2; D gene uncertain. The CDR3 spans 14 residues. V was clipped by 1 base and J by 0 bases, with 3 bases between them. Germline V gene sequence: CDR1 SGHAT, CDR2 FQNNGV. Supplemented by reference TRBV11-2 and TRBJ2-2, the full variable domain reads EAGVAQSPRYKIIEKRQSVAFWCNPISGHATLYWYQQILGQGPKLLIQFQNNGVVDDSQLPKDRFSAERLKGVDSTLKIQPAKLEDSAVYLCASSLGPNTGELFFGEGSRLTVL.

This clone is deemed medium-sized. Other DNA sequences in this specimen translate into the identical CDR3. The rearrangement links TRBV9 to TRBJ2-2; D is uncertain. The CDR3 contains 12 residues. The germline V gene encodes CDR1 SGDLS and CDR2 YYNGEE. V was pared by 1 base and J by 4 bases, with 2 bases between. CDR3 nucleotides: TGTGCCAGCAGCGTACGCACCGGGGAGCTGTTTTTT. Residues: CASSVRTGELFF.

The genes are TRBV28 and TRBJ2-7, with 8 bases lining up with TRBD2. Trimming took 6 bases from V and 4 from J; bases not matched to a gene: 8. Germline lookup yields CDR1 MDHEN and CDR2 SYDVKM. This CDR3 spans 14 amino acids. The CDR3 nucleotides read TGTGCCAGCAGCTCAGGCGGGGGGTGGTACGAGCAGTACTTC. As protein: CASSSGGGWYEQYF.

The chain joins TRBV19 to TRBJ2-1, with D possibly TRBD1 on 6 matching bases. Trimming removed 3 bases at V and 3 bases at J, with 12 bases between. The length of the CDR3 is 15 residues. Germline-derived CDR1 and CDR2 are LNHDA and SQIVND (reference sequence). CDR3 nucleotides: TGTGCCAGTAGTATCCCACAGGGCGACTACAATGAGCAGTTCTTC. Its translation: CASSIPQGDYNEQFF.

V and J are TRBV10-3 and TRBJ1-5, with D possibly matching TRBD1 (5 bases). Germline V gene lookup returns CDR1 ENHRY and CDR2 SYGVKD. The CDR3 length is 16 residues. V gave up 7 bases and J gave up 0 bases, with 16 bases separating them. CDR3 residues: CAIIGAAQYSNQPQHF. The CDR3 DNA reads as TGTGCCATCATTGGGGCAGCCCAGTATAGCAATCAGCCCCAGCATTTT.

V usage is TRBV19 and J usage is TRBJ2-2; D possibly corresponds to TRBD2 (5 bases). Trimming pared 2 bases from V and 0 bases from J, leaving 13 bases between. CDR3 length: 17 amino acids. The germline gives CDR1 LNHDA, CDR2 SQIVND (reference sequence). The CDR3 nucleotides read TGTGCCAGTAGTATATATGTGGGGAGTCCGAACACCGGGGAGCTGTTTTTT. Translated, it gives CASSIYVGSPNTGELFF.

This chain joins TRBV18 and TRBJ1-5; 7 nucleotides line up with TRBD1. From germline, CDR1 is KGHSH and CDR2 LQKENI. This CDR3 is 15 amino acids long. V lost 6 bases to trimming and J lost 1 base; unmatched junction nucleotides: 6. In DNA form, the CDR3 reads TGTGCCAGCTCCCTCAGGGGGATCAGCAATCAGCCCCAGCATTTT. It codes for CASSLRGISNQPQHF.

The V gene is TRBV5-6, the J gene TRBJ1-2, with D possibly TRBD1 on 5 matching bases. The germline CDR1 and CDR2 sequences are SGHDT and YYEEEE. V was trimmed by 0 bases and J by 4 bases, leaving 7 bases between them. The CDR3 loop spans 13 amino acids. CDR3 protein: CASSLAGPYGYTF. DNA of the CDR3: TGTGCCAGCAGCTTGGCGGGGCCCTATGGCTACACCTTC. Combining the CDR3 with reference TRBV5-6 and TRBJ1-2 gives the whole variable domain DAGVTQSPTHLIKTRGQQVTLRCSPKSGHDTVSWYQQALGQGPQFIFQYYEEEERQRGNFPDRFSGHQFPNYSSELNVNALLLGDSALYLCASSLAGPYGYTFGSGTRLTVV.

The chain recombines TRBV7-8 with TRBJ1-5; maybe TRBD1 (6 bases). Germline-derived CDR1 and CDR2 are SGHVS and FQNEAQ. The CDR3 runs 15 residues. With 5 bases removed from V and 4 bases from J, the gap between germline ends came to 15 bases. This chain's CDR3 is CASSEGETSNQPQHF. CDR3 in DNA: TGTGCCAGCAGCGAGGGGGAGACGAGTAATCAGCCCCAGCATTTT.

The chain has TRBV4-2 and TRBJ1-1, with unresolved D. Germline V CDR1 and CDR2: LGHNA, YNFKEQ. V lost 5 bases, J lost 3 bases, and 10 bases lay in between. The CDR3 has 13 residues. This CDR3 reads CASSYGGDTEAFF. DNA for the CDR3: TGTGCCAGCAGCTACGGTGGGGACACTGAAGCTTTCTTT.

The chain combines TRBV5-4 with TRBJ1-2, with 11 bases matching TRBD1. The V gene end was trimmed by 4 bases and the J gene end by 4 bases; junction bases not matched to a gene: 6. CDR3 size: 15 residues. The V gene's germline CDR1 is SGHNT and CDR2 YYREEE (reference sequence). CDR3 in amino acids: CASSQGQGAGYGYTF. The CDR3 DNA is TGTGCCAGCAGCCAAGGACAGGGGGCGGGCTATGGCTACACCTTC.

J is TRBJ1-4 and V is TRBV15; D is undetermined. The CDR3 spans 15 residues. Germline values: CDR1 LNHNV, CDR2 YYDKDF (reference sequence). V lost 3 bases and J 4 bases, leaving 12 bases between the germline ends. This chain's CDR3 is CATSSYTTGNEKLFF. In nucleotides, the CDR3 is TGTGCCACCAGCAGTTACACGACGGGTAATGAAAAACTGTTTTTT.

The CDR3 sequence is CASSSSWGEEKLFF. CDR3 in DNA: TGTGCCAGCAGCTCAAGTTGGGGAGAGGAAAAACTGTTTTTT. V gene TRBV7-9 combines with J gene TRBJ1-4; D remains unclear. CDR1 and CDR2 from the germline V gene are SEHNR and FQNEAQ (reference sequence). Trimming cost V 4 bases and J 8 bases, with 14 bases left between them. The CDR3 is 14 amino acids. Based on the CDR3 plus reference TRBV7-9 and TRBJ1-4, the full variable domain is DTGVSQNPRHKITKRGQNVTFRCDPISEHNRLYWYRQTLGQGPEFLTYFQNEAQLEKSRLLSDRFSAERPKGSFSTLEIQRTEQGDSAMYLCASSSSWGEEKLFFGSGTQLSVL.

The chain couples TRBV7-9 to TRBJ2-7; no reliable D call. CDR1 SEHNR and CDR2 FQNEAQ come from the germline V gene (reference sequence). V shed 3 bases and J shed 5 bases, with 5 bases lying between them. The CDR3 is 11 amino acids. This chain's CDR3 is CASSFSHEQYF. CDR3 bases: TGTGCCAGCAGCTTTTCCCACGAGCAGTACTTC.

V is TRBV30 and J is TRBJ1-6, with D unresolved. Germline V gene lookup returns CDR1 GTSNPN and CDR2 SVGIG (reference sequence). This CDR3 is built from 13 residues. V lost 2 bases, J lost 3 bases, and 5 bases lay in between. The CDR3: CAWSTDYNSPLHF. DNA of the CDR3: TGTGCCTGGAGTACAGACTATAATTCACCCCTCCACTTT.

V and J are TRBV10-2 and TRBJ1-1; a possible D gene is TRBD1 (6 bases). The CDR3 loop spans 17 amino acids. CDR1 and CDR2 (germline): WSHSY, SAAADI. Trimming stripped 0 bases from V and 0 bases from J, with 14 bases between. The CDR3 nucleotides are TGCGCCAGCAGTGAGTCGGGGGCAGGTCTAATGAACACTGAAGCTTTCTTT. Translation gives CASSESGAGLMNTEAFF.

Turning to this clone: The germline gene is not matched at one end of the junction; a read error may be the cause. The chain employs TRBV4-1 and TRBJ2-7; TRBD2 matches 11 bases. Germline loops: CDR1 MGHRA, CDR2 YSYEKL. The CDR3 length is 15 residues. The CDR3 reads CASSQGLAGSYEQYF. The DNA of the CDR3 is TGTGCCAGCAGCCAAGGACTAGCGGGCTCCTACGAGCAGTACTTC.

The rearrangement joins TRBV27 to TRBJ2-7; D is perhaps TRBD1 or TRBD2 (6 bases each). Germline lookup yields CDR1 MNHEY and CDR2 SMNVEV (reference sequence). Trimming removed 6 bases from V and 2 bases from J, with 17 bases in between. The CDR3 is 15 residues long. CDR3 amino acids: CASRGGVGDPYEQYF. CDR3 sequence (DNA): TGTGCCAGCAGGGGGGGCGTGGGGGATCCCTACGAGCAGTACTTC.

This CDR3 reads CASSLTAGAVNEQFF. CDR3 sequence (DNA): TGTGCCAGCAGCTTAACTGCGGGGGCGGTGAATGAGCAGTTCTTC. This sequence joins TRBV7-3 and TRBJ2-1; D possibly corresponds to TRBD2 (7 bases). CDR1 and CDR2 (germline): SGHTA, FQGTGA. The germline V and J ends were trimmed by 0 bases and 7 bases, with 13 bases remaining between them. This CDR3 comprises 15 residues.